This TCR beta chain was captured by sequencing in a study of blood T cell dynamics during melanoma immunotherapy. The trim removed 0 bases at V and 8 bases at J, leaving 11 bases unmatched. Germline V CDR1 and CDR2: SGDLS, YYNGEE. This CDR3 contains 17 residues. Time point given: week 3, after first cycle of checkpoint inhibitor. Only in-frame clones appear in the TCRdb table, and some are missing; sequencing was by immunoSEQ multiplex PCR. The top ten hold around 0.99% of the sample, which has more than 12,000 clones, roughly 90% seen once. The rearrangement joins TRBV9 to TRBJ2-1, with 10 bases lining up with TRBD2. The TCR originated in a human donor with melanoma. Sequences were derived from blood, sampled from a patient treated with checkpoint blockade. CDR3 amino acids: CASSVDPPSGSKDEQFF. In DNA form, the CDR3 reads TGTGCCAGCAGCGTAGACCCCCCTAGCGGGAGTAAGGATGAGCAGTTCTTC.